The T cell receptor beta chain described here comes from a study of CXCR3-negative and CXCR3-positive naive CD8 T cells. Whole-study context: Total TRB output reached 130 million or so reads, about 1.5 +/- 0.3 million per library. General study findings and limits: Memory CD8+ cells had much lower diversity, and both naive subsets had comparably high diversity. CXCR3-positive naive cells carried more hydrophobic TRB CDR3s than CXCR3-negative naive cells did.

The sorting of each CD8+ T cell subset was done in triplicate, at over 250,000 cells each. As concerns this clonotype: The antigen remains undetermined.

The method, 5' RACE with UMI labels, was used to prepare the TRB cDNA libraries. TCRdb reworked the 5' RACE reads into one entry per CDR3 protein, no DNA. This sample's table reports 120,000 to 150,000 distinct CDR3 sequences. Per germline, CDR1 SGHNT and CDR2 YYREEE (reference sequence). This CDR3 is 13 amino acids long. This chain uses TRBV5-4 with TRBJ2-7. Sequenced input: naive CXCR3+ CD8+ T cells from blood. Subset specified: CD45RO-CCR7+CD27+CD95- naive CD8+ T cells expressing CXCR3 (TNR3+). The sequence came from a human donor in good health. Some clones in this sample may be carry-over from other donors' samples. The CDR3 loop reads CASSSGPAGEQYF.